Sequencing of this T cell receptor beta chain was carried out in a study of molecular identifiers for immune sequencing clone quantification. TCRdb passed the PCR reads through MiXCR, listing each CDR3 protein once. The sample consists of more than 450,000 distinct CDR3 sequences, about a fifth of them appearing once. The germline gives CDR1 SGHDT, CDR2 YYEEEE. Trimming stripped 5 bases from V and 6 bases from J, with 14 bases between. The length of the CDR3 is 13 residues. This TCR was sampled from a human donor in good health. Some libraries in this study had Jurkat cell RNA spiked in. The sequencing sample was made of naive CD8+ T cells from blood, with Jurkat cell RNA spiked in. The subset: FACS-sorted CD8+CD4-CCR7+CD45RA+ naive T cells. This sequence joins TRBV5-6 and TRBJ1-2; tentatively, D is TRBD1 (5 bases). CDR3 residues: CASRIGGNDGYTF. The CDR3 DNA follows: TGTGCCAGCAGAATTGGGGGGAACGATGGCTACACCTTC.